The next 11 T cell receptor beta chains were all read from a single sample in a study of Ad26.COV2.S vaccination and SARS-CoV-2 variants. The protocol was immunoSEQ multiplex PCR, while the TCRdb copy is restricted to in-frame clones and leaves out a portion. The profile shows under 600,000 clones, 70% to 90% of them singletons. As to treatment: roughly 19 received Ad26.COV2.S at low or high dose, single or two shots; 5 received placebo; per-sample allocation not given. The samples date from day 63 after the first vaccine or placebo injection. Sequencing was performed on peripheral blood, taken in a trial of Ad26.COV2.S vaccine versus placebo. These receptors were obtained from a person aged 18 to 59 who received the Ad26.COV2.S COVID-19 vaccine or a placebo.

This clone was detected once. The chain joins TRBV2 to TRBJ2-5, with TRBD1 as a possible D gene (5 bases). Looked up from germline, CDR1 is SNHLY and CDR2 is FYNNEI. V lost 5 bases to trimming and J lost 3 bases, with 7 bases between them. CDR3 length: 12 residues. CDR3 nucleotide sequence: TGTGCCAGCAGTTCGACAGAAGAGACCCAGTACTTC. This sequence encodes CASSSTEETQYF.

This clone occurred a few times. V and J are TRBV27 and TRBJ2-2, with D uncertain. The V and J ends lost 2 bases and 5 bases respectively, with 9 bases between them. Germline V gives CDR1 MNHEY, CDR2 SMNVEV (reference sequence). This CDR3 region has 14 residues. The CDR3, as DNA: TGTGCCAGCAGTTTACCCTCCCAGACCGGGGAGCTGTTTTTT. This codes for CASSLPSQTGELFF.

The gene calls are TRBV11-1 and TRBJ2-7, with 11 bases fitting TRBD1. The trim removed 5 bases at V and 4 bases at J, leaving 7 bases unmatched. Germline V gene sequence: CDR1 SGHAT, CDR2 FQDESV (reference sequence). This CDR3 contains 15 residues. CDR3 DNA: TGTGCCAGCAGCCCACGGACAGGGGGCAGGTACGAGCAGTACTTC. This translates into CASSPRTGGRYEQYF.

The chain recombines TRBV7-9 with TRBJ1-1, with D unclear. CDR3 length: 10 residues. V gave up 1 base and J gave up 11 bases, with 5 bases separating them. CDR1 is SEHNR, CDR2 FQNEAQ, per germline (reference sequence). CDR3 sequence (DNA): TGTGCCAGCAGCTTAGAAGGGGCTTTCTTT. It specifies CASSLEGAFF.

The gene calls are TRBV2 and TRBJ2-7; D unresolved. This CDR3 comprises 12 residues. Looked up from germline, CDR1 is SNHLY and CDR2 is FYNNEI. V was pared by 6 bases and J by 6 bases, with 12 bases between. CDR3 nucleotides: TGTGCCAGCAGCCGACACGTACCCGAGCAGTACTTC. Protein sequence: CASSRHVPEQYF.

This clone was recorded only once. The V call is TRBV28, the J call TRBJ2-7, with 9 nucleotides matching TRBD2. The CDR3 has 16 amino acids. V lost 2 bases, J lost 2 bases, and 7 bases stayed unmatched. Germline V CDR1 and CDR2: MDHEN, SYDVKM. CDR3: CASSLHLAGLTYEQYF. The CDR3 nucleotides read TGTGCCAGCAGTTTACATCTAGCGGGATTAACCTACGAGCAGTACTTC. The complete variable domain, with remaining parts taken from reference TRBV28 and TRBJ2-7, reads DVKVTQSSRYLVKRTGEKVFLECVQDMDHENMFWYRQDPGLGLRLIYFSYDVKMKEKGDIPEGYSVSREKKERFSLILESASTNQTSMYLCASSLHLAGLTYEQYFGPGTRLTVT.

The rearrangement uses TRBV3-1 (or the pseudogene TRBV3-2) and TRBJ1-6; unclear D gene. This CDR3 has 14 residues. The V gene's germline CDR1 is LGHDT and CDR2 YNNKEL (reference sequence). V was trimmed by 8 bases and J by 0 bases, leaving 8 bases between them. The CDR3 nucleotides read TGTGCCAGCTCAGGATCCTCCTATAATTCACCCCTCCACTTT. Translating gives CASSGSSYNSPLHF.

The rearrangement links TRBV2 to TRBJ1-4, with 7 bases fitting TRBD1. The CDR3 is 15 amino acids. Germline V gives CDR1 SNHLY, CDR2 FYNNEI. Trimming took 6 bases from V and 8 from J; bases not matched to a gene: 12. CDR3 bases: TGTGCCAGCAGCCCCAGGGGGGCAAGGGCGGAAAAACTGTTTTTT. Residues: CASSPRGARAEKLFF.

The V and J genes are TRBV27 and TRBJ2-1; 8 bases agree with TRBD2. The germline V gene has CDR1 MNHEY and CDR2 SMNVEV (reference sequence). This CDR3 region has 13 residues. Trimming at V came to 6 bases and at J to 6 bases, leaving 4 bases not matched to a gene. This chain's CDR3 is CASSRGLANEQFF. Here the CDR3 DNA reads TGTGCCAGCAGCCGCGGACTAGCCAATGAGCAGTTCTTC.

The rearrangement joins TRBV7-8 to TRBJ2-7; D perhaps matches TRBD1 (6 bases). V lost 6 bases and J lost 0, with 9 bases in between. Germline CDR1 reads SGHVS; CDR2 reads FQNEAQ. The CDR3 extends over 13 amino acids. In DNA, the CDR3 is TGTGCCAGCAGAGGACAGTTCTCCTACGAGCAGTACTTC. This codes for CASRGQFSYEQYF.

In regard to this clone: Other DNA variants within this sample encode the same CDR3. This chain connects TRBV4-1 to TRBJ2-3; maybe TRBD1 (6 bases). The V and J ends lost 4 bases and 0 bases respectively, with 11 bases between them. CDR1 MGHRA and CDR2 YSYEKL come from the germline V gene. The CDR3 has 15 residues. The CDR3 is CASSPKGGSTDTQYF. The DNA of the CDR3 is TGCGCCAGCAGCCCCAAAGGGGGAAGCACAGATACGCAGTATTTT.